These 10 T cell receptor beta chains were sequenced from one sample in a study of blood T cells in healthy people across ages. Primed by a sample-barcoded 5' primer and a J-beta primer mix, a second PCR proceeded for about 7 to 11 cycles. A single record per CDR3 protein comes from TCRdb applying MiXCR to the 5' RACE reads. The sample contains fewer than 2,000,000 distinct CDR3 sequences, 39% of which appear only once. The sample comprised blood. Receptors originate from a human donor in good health.

This chain uses TRBV28 with TRBJ2-7, with 9 bases fitting TRBD2. This CDR3 contains 13 residues. Germline CDR1 MDHEN, CDR2 SYDVKM. With 8 bases clipped from V and 3 bases from J, the junction kept 5 bases outside the gene matches. The DNA of the CDR3 is TGTGCCAGCCGTAGCGGGGGAGTCTACGAGCAGTACTTC. The encoded protein is CASRSGGVYEQYF.

The chain employs TRBV9 and TRBJ1-2; TRBD1 might be the D (5 bases). Germline CDR1 is SGDLS and CDR2 is YYNGEE. This CDR3 is built from 12 residues. The ends were cut back, 2 bases at V and 8 bases at J, with 10 bases in the middle. The CDR3 region has the DNA TGTGCCAGCAGCGTGGGGGGTTGGGGCTACACCTTC. The encoded protein is CASSVGGWGYTF. Supplemented by reference TRBV9 and TRBJ1-2, the full variable domain reads DSGVTQTPKHLITATGQRVTLRCSPRSGDLSVYWYQQSLDQGLQFLIQYYNGEERAKGNILERFSAQQFPDLHSELNLSSLELGDSALYFCASSVGGWGYTFGSGTRLTVV.

The V call is TRBV4-3, the J call TRBJ1-5; no firm D call. V dropped 3 bases and J dropped 9 bases, with 12 bases sitting between them. The germline V gene encodes CDR1 LGHNA and CDR2 YSLEER. The CDR3 loop spans 13 amino acids. DNA for the CDR3: TGCGCCAGCAGCCAGGAAGAGCAGTCGCCCCAGCATTTT. Its protein is CASSQEEQSPQHF.

This clonotype was counted a few times. The chain is built from TRBV7-3 and TRBJ2-2; D tentatively fits TRBD1 or TRBD2 (5 bases each). This CDR3 contains 14 residues. Germline lookup yields CDR1 SGHTA and CDR2 FQGTGA. V was cut by 5 bases and J by 4 bases, with 11 bases left in between. CDR3 residues: CASSPGPFTGELFF. CDR3 DNA: TGTGCCAGCAGCCCGGGACCGTTCACCGGGGAGCTGTTTTTT.

This clonotype was detected a few times. The chain couples TRBV12-3 or TRBV12-4 to TRBJ1-4; D gene uncertain. The CDR3 runs to 13 residues. Between the trimmed V and J ends, which lost 8 bases and 2 bases, there was a span of 9 bases. The chain's CDR3 is CASLGNTNEKLFF. CDR3 in DNA: TGTGCCAGCCTGGGTAATACTAATGAAAAACTGTTTTTT.

This rearrangement joins TRBV6-6 to TRBJ1-5, with 7 positions matching TRBD1. CDR1 and CDR2 (germline): MNHNY, SVGAGI (reference sequence). The J segment lost 0 bases and the V segment lost 6 bases, leaving 8 bases of the junction unmatched. The CDR3 covers 16 residues. The CDR3 region is CASRRDSGYSNQPQHF. CDR3 DNA sequence: TGTGCCAGCAGACGGGACAGCGGGTATAGCAATCAGCCCCAGCATTTT.

This clonotype has only a few counts. The chain carries TRBV7-2 and TRBJ2-7; 9 bases align to TRBD2. V dropped 1 base and J dropped 4; count of bases not matched to a gene: 11. There are 17 residues in the CDR3. Germline V CDR1 and CDR2: SGHTA, FQGNSA. The CDR3: CASSLVTSGSLLYEQYF. Written as DNA, the CDR3 is TGTGCCAGCAGCTTAGTAACTAGCGGGTCCCTTTTATACGAGCAGTACTTC.

This clonotype was seen a handful of times. The V gene is TRBV29-1, the J gene TRBJ1-2; D not certain. The CDR3 is 13 amino acids. V dropped 6 bases and J dropped 3 bases, with 14 bases sitting between them. Germline values: CDR1 SQVTM, CDR2 ANQGSEA. CDR3 in amino acids: CSVDESRDYGYTF. CDR3 in DNA: TGCAGCGTCGATGAATCCCGAGACTATGGCTACACCTTC.

The J gene is TRBJ2-4, the V gene TRBV12-3 or TRBV12-4; either TRBD1 or TRBD2 may supply D (5 bases each). CDR3 size: 15 residues. Trimming took 7 bases from V and 0 from J, leaving 13 bases between them. CDR3 bases: TGTGCCAGCACCGGGGACGGGTCAGCCAAAAACATTCAGTACTTC. Its protein product is CASTGDGSAKNIQYF.

The V and J genes are TRBV20-1 and TRBJ2-5; tentatively, D is TRBD2 (5 bases). Germline V lookup: CDR1 DFQATT, CDR2 SNEGSKA (reference sequence). This CDR3 is built from 15 residues. Trimming shortened V by 2 bases and J by 11 bases, and 24 bases separated the two germline ends. The CDR3 DNA reads TGCAGTGCTAGACATCCCTTGAGGGCACAGTACGGGCAGTACTTC. Translating it yields CSARHPLRAQYGQYF.